The rows below give T cell receptor beta chains drawn from one sample of a study of CD8 T cells in Susac syndrome. MiXCR was run by TCRdb on the immunoSEQ multiplex PCR reads, yielding one entry per CDR3 protein. The top ten hold about 0.41% of the sample, which has fewer than 90,000 distinct CDR3 sequences, over 85% seen once. Sample: CD8+ T cells from PBMCs. Receptors originate from a human donor with Susac syndrome. CDR3s include the opening cysteine and the closing phenylalanine or tryptophan. The D gene is left open where the match is weak. Not all rows give a size; the values are once, few, many and, for expanded clones, a class.

j_call clone_size v_call d_call cdr3_aa cdr3_nt
TRBJ2-5 . TRBV5-4 TRBD2 CASSLGGNQETQYF TGTGCCAGCAGCCTCGGGGGGAACCAAGAGACCCAGTACTTC
TRBJ1-1 . TRBV20-1 . CSAKGYTEAFF TGCAGTGCTAAAGGTTACACTGAAGCTTTCTTT
TRBJ1-2 . TRBV4-3 . CASSQEGGANYGYTF TGCGCCAGCAGCCAAGAGGGAGGGGCGAACTATGGCTACACCTTC
TRBJ1-2 . TRBV4-1 TRBD1 CASSPRQGNYGYTF TGCGCCAGCAGCCCCCGACAGGGAAACTATGGCTACACCTTC
TRBJ2-5 . TRBV7-9 . CASSLDKETQYF TGTGCCAGCAGCTTAGATAAAGAGACCCAGTACTTC
TRBJ2-1 . TRBV27 . CASSQTGLLNEQFF TGTGCCAGCAGCCAAACGGGACTCCTCAATGAGCAGTTCTTC
TRBJ2-5 . TRBV7-9 TRBD1 CASSLARTGPGETQYF TGTGCCAGCAGCTTAGCAAGGACAGGGCCTGGGGAGACCCAGTACTTC
TRBJ2-5 . TRBV9 . CASSVEDGPRTQYF TGTGCCAGCAGCGTAGAGGACGGCCCGCGGACCCAGTACTTC
TRBJ1-1 . TRBV11-2 . CASSLTPTGQPNTEAFF TGTGCCAGCAGCCTAACCCCGACCGGGCAGCCGAACACTGAAGCTTTCTTT
TRBJ2-1 few TRBV6-1 . CASRGMQARNEQFF TGTGCCAGCAGGGGAATGCAGGCACGTAACGAGCAGTTCTTC
TRBJ1-1 . TRBV2 . CASSEARVLTGRTEAFF TGTGCCAGCAGTGAAGCAAGGGTTCTTACAGGGCGAACTGAAGCTTTCTTT
TRBJ2-1 . TRBV4-2 TRBD2 CASSKNWRGGTNEQFF TGTGCCAGCTCTAAAAACTGGCGGGGGGGCACCAATGAGCAGTTCTTC
TRBJ1-3 . TRBV7-7 . CASSTSRSAGNTIYF TGTGCCAGCAGCACCAGTAGGTCGGCTGGAAACACCATATATTTT
TRBJ1-4 . TRBV13 . CASSLSLTNEKLFF TGTGCCAGCAGCTTGAGCTTGACTAATGAAAAACTGTTTTTT